This TCR beta chain derives from a study of blood T cell repertoires in COVID-19. The V gene's germline CDR1 is SGHTA and CDR2 FQGNSA. The CDR3 runs 16 residues. V was cut by 4 bases and J by 0 bases, with 15 bases left in between. As handled by the study authors: Reference gene primer amplification in the assay estimated nucleated cell counts. The repertoire was sequenced with immunoSEQ multiplex PCR; TCRdb's copy has only in-frame clones and lacks some. Clone size and V and J calls were adopted from that table, with D and trimming inferred from the DNA. Of over 400,000 clones in the sample, roughly 85% were seen once.

This sequence originates from a woman aged 25 to 39 with active or convalescent COVID-19. Sequenced sample: peripheral blood. J is TRBJ1-2 and V is TRBV7-2; a weak D match, TRBD1 (6 bases). The CDR3 sequence is CASSSSRGPANYGYTF. The CDR3 DNA sequence: TGTGCCAGCAGCTCAAGCAGGGGTCCAGCTAACTATGGCTACACCTTC.